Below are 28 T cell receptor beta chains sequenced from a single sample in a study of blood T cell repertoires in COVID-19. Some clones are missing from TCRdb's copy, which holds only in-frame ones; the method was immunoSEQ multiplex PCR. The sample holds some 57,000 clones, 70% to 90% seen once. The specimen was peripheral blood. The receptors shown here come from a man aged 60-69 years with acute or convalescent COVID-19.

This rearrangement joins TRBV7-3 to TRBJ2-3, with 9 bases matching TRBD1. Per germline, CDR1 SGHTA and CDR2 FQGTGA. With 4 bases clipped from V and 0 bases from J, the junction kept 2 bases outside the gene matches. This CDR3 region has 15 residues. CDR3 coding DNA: TGTGCCAGCAGCTGGACAGGGGCGAGCACAGATACGCAGTATTTT. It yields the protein CASSWTGASTDTQYF. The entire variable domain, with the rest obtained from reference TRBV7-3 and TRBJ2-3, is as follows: GAGVSQTPSNKVTEKGKYVELRCDPISGHTALYWYRQSLGQGPEFLIYFQGTGAADDSGLPNDRFFAVRPEGSVSTLKIQRTERGDSAVYLCASSWTGASTDTQYFGPGTRLTVL.

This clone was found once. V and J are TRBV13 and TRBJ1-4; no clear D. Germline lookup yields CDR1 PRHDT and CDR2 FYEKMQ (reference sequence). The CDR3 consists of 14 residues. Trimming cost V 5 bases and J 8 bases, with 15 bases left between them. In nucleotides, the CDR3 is TGTGCCAGCAGCGGCGGAGAGGCGGGAGAAAAACTGTTTTTT. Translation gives CASSGGEAGEKLFF.

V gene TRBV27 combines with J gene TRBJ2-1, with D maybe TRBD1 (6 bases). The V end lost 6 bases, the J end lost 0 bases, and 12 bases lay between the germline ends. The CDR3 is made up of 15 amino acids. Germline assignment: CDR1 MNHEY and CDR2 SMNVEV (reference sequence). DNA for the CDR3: TGTGCCAGCAGCCAGGACAGCTACTCCTACAATGAGCAGTTCTTC. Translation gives CASSQDSYSYNEQFF.

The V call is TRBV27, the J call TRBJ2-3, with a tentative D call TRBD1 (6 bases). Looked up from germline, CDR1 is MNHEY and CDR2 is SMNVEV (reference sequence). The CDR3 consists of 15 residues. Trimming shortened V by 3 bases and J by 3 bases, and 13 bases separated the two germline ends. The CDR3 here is CASSFRPDSTDTQYF. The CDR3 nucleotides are TGTGCCAGCAGTTTTAGGCCGGACAGTACAGATACGCAGTATTTT.

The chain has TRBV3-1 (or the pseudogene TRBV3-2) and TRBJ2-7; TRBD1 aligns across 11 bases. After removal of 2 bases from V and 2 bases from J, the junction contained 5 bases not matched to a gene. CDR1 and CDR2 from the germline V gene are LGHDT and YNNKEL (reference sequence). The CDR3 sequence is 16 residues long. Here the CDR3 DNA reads TGTGCCAGCAGCCAATGGACAGGGGGCCGCGCCTACGAGCAGTACTTC. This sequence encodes CASSQWTGGRAYEQYF.

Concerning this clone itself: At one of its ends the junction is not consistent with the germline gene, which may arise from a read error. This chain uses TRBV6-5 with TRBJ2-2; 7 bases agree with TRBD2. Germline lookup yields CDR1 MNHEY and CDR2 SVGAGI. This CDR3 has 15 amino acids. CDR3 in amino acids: CASTDVGGNAGELFF. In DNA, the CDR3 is TGTGCCAGCACCGACGTCGGGGGGAACGCCGGGGAGCTGTTTTTT.

The CDR3 DNA sequence: TGTGCCAGCAGCTTAGCCGACGGGGTGGGTGAGCAGTACTTC. It yields the protein CASSLADGVGEQYF. This chain joins TRBV11-2 and TRBJ2-7, with D tentatively TRBD2 (5 bases). Trimming pared 1 base from V and 7 bases from J, leaving 14 bases between. Germline V gives CDR1 SGHAT, CDR2 FQNNGV. The CDR3 has 14 residues.

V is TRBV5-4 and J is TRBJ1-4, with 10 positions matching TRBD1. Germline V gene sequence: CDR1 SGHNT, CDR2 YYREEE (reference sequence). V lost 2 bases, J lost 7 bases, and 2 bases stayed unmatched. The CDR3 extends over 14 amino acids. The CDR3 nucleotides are TGTGCCAGCAGCTTAGGGACAGGGGTTGAAAAACTGTTTTTT. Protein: CASSLGTGVEKLFF.

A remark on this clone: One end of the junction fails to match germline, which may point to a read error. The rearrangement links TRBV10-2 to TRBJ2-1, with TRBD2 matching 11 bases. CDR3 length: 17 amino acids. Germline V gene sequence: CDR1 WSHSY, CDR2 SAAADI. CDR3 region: CASSVLAGASLYNEQFF. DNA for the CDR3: TGCGCCAGTAGTGTACTAGCGGGGGCCAGTCTCTACAATGAGCAGTTCTTC.

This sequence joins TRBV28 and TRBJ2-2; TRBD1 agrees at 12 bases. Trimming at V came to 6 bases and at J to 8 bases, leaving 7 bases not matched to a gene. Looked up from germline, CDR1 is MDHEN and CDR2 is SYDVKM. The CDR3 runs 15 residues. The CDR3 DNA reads TGTGCCAGCAGGCAGCCGGGACAGGGGGCTGGGGAGCTGTTTTTT. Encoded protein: CASRQPGQGAGELFF. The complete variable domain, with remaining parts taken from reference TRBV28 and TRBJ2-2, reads DVKVTQSSRYLVKRTGEKVFLECVQDMDHENMFWYRQDPGLGLRLIYFSYDVKMKEKGDIPEGYSVSREKKERFSLILESASTNQTSMYLCASRQPGQGAGELFFGEGSRLTVL.

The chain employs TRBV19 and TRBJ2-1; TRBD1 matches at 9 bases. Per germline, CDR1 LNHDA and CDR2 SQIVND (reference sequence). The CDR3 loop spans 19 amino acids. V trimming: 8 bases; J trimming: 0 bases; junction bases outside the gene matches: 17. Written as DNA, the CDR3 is TGTGCCAGTTCGCGGGTGCGGAACAGGGGGCTAGGCTCCTACAATGAGCAGTTCTTC. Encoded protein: CASSRVRNRGLGSYNEQFF.

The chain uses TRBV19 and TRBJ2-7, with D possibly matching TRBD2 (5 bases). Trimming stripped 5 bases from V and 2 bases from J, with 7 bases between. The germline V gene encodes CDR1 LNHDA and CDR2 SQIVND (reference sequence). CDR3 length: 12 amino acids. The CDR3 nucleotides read TGTGCCAGTAGTGGGGAGACCTACGAGCAGTACTTC. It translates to CASSGETYEQYF.

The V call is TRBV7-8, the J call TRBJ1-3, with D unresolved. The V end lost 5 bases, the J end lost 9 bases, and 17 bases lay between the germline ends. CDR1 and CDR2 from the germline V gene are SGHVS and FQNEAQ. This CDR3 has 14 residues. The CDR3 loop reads CASSLLEAAGTIYF. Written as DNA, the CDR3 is TGTGCCAGCAGCCTTTTGGAGGCGGCCGGCACCATATATTTT.

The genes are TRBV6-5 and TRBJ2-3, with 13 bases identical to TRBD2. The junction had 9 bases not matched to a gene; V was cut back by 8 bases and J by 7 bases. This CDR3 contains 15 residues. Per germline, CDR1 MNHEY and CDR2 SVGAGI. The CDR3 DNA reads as TGTGCCAGCGGTACTAGCGGGGGGGCCGCCAATACGCAGTATTTT. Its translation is CASGTSGGAANTQYF.

CDR3 sequence (DNA): TGTGCCAGCACCCCAACAGATAGATTCGACGCTAATGGCTACACCTTC. It translates to CASTPTDRFDANGYTF. The rearrangement uses TRBV14 and TRBJ1-2, with D unresolved. Germline V gene lookup returns CDR1 SGHDN and CDR2 FVKESK. The CDR3 extends over 16 amino acids. V was pared by 7 bases and J by 6 bases, with 24 bases between. The whole variable domain, filled in from reference TRBV14 and TRBJ1-2, reads EAGVTQFPSHSVIEKGQTVTLRCDPISGHDNLYWYRRVMGKEIKFLLHFVKESKQDESGMPNNRFLAERTGGTYSTLKVQPAELEDSGVYFCASTPTDRFDANGYTFGSGTRLTVV.

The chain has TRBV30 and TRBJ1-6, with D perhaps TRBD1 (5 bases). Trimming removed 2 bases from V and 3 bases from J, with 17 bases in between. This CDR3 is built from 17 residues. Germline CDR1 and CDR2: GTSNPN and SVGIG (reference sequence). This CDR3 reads CAWSLGRSTIYNSPLHF. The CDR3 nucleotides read TGTGCCTGGAGTCTGGGGCGGTCGACGATCTATAATTCACCCCTCCACTTT. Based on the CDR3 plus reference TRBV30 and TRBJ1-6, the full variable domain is SQTIHQWPATLVQPVGSPLSLECTVEGTSNPNLYWYRQAAGRGLQLLFYSVGIGQISSEVPQNLSASRPQDRQFILSSKKLLLSDSGFYLCAWSLGRSTIYNSPLHFGNGTRLTVT.

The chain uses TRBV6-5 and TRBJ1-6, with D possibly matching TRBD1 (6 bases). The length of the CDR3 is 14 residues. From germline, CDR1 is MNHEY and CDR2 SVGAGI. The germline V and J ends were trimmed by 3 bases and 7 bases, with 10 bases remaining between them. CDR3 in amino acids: CASSYWTANSPLHF. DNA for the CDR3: TGTGCCAGCAGTTATTGGACAGCCAATTCACCCCTCCACTTT.

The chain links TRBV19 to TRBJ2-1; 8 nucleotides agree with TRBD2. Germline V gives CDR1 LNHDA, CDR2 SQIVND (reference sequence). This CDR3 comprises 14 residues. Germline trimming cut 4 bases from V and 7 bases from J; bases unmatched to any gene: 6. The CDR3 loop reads CASSTAGTRNEQFF. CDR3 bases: TGTGCCAGTAGTACCGCCGGGACTAGGAATGAGCAGTTCTTC.

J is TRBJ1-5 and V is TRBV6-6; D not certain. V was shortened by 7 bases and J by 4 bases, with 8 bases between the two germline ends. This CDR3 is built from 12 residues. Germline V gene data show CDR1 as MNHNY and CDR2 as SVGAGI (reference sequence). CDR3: CASTTGNQPQHF. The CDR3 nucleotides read TGTGCCAGCACCACGGGAAATCAGCCCCAGCATTTT.

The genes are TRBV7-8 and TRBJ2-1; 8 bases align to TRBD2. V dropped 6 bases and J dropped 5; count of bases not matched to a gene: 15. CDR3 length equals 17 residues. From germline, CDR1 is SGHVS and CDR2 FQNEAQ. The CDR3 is CASSSLRTAGGNNEQFF. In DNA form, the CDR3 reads TGTGCCAGCAGTTCCCTCCGTACGGCGGGGGGAAACAATGAGCAGTTCTTC.

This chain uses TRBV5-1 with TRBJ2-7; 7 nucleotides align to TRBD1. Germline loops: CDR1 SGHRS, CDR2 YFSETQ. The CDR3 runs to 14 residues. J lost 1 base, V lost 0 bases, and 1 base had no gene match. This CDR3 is CASSLVQGSYEQYF. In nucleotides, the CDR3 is TGCGCCAGCAGCTTGGTACAGGGGTCCTACGAGCAGTACTTC.

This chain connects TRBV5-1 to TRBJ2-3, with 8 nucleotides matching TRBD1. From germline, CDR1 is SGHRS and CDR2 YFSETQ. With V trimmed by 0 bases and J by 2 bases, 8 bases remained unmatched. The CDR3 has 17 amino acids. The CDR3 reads CASSLVGRGRSTDTQYF. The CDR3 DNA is TGCGCCAGCAGCTTGGTTGGCAGGGGGCGTTCCACAGATACGCAGTATTTT.

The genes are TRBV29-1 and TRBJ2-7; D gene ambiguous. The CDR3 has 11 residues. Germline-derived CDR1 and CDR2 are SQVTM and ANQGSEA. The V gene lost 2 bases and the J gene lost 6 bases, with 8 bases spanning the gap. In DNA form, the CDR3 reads TGCAGCGTTGAATTCGTCCGCGAGCAGTACTTC. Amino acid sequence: CSVEFVREQYF.

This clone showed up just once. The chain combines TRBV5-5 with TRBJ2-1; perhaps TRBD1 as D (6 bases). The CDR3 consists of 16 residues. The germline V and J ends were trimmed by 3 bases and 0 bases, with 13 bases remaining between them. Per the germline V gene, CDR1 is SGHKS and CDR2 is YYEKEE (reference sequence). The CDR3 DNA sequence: TGTGCCAGCAGCTCTCGGGGACACGACTCCTACAATGAGCAGTTCTTC. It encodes CASSSRGHDSYNEQFF.

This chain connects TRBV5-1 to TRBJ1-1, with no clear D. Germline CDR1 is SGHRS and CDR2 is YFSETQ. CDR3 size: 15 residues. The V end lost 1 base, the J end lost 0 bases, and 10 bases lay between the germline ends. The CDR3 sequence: CASSLWAGVNTEAFF. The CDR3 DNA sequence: TGCGCCAGCAGCTTGTGGGCTGGTGTGAACACTGAAGCTTTCTTT.

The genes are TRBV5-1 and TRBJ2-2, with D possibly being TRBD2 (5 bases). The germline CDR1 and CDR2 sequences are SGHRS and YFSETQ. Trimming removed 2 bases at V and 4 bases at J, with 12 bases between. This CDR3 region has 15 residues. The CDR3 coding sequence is TGCGCCAGCAGCTTAGAGGGAATAGGCACCGGGGAGCTGTTTTTT. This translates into CASSLEGIGTGELFF.

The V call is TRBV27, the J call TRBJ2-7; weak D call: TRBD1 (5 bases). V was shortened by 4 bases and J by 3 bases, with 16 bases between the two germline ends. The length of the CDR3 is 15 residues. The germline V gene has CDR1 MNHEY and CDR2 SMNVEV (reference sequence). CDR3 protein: CASSSVGASHYEQYF. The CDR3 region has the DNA TGTGCCAGCAGTTCAGTTGGGGCCAGTCACTACGAGCAGTACTTC.

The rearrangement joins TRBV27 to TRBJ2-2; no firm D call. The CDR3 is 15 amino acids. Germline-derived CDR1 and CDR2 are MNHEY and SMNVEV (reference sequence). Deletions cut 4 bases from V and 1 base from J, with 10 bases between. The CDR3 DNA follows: TGTGCCAGCAGTTCTCAGGTGCTGAACACCGGGGAGCTGTTTTTT. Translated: CASSSQVLNTGELFF.